Listed below are T cell receptor beta chains from one sample, sequenced in a study of blood T cell repertoires in COVID-19. Some clones are missing from TCRdb's copy, which holds only in-frame ones; the method was immunoSEQ multiplex PCR. The repertoire holds about 270,000 clones, with 85% to 90% as singletons. The sequencing sample was made of PBMCs or T cells enriched from blood (not recorded which). Receptors originate from a woman aged 25-40 years with acute COVID-19. Each CDR3 is given with its conserved first and last residue. A D gene is named only where the DNA matches it firmly. A row's size may be missing; if present it is once, few, many or a size class.

len,d_gene,abundance,v_gene,j_gene,CDR3aa,CDR3nt
14,-,-,TRBV28,TRBJ2-4,CASGPAQAKNIQYF,TGTGCCAGCGGCCCAGCACAGGCCAAAAACATTCAGTACTTC
11,-,-,TRBV7-2,TRBJ2-7,CASSPQRLQYF,TGTGCCAGCAGCCCCCAGCGATTGCAGTACTTC
15,TRBD2,-,TRBV19,TRBJ2-1,CASRSGLAGVNEQFF,TGTGCCAGTAGGTCGGGACTAGCGGGAGTCAATGAGCAGTTCTTC
16,TRBD1,-,TRBV7-6,TRBJ1-2,CASSLDSGGADYGYTF,TGTGCCAGCAGCTTAGATTCAGGGGGCGCAGACTATGGCTACACCTTC
13,-,-,TRBV29-1,TRBJ2-7,CSVEATGSYEQYF,TGCAGCGTTGAAGCGACAGGTTCCTACGAGCAGTACTTC
12,-,-,TRBV19,TRBJ2-1,CASRTINNEQFF,TGTGCCAGCAGGACTATCAACAATGAGCAGTTCTTC
19,TRBD1,-,TRBV4-3,TRBJ1-1,CASSQFGPTPGGGDTEAFF,TGCGCCAGCAGCCAATTCGGCCCAACTCCAGGGGGCGGGGACACTGAAGCTTTCTTT
18,-,-,TRBV28,TRBJ2-1,CASSSEPYLGLSLDEQFF,TGTGCCAGCAGTTCAGAACCCTATTTGGGACTCAGCCTGGATGAGCAGTTCTTC
18,TRBD2,-,TRBV6-2/TRBV6-3,TRBJ2-3,CASSYGGPAGGPVDTQYF,TGTGCCAGCAGTTACGGGGGGCCAGCGGGAGGGCCTGTAGATACGCAGTATTTT
16,-,-,TRBV28,TRBJ1-1,CASSSADTLPNTEAFF,TGTGCCAGCAGTTCGGCGGACACTCTACCGAACACTGAAGCTTTCTTT
16,TRBD1,-,TRBV28,TRBJ2-1,CASSSPPGTGDNEQFF,TGTGCCAGCAGTTCCCCGCCCGGGACAGGGGACAATGAGCAGTTCTTC
18,-,-,TRBV5-1,TRBJ1-2,CASSVDRGPGGKNYGYTF,TGCGCCAGCAGCGTGGATCGGGGCCCGGGGGGTAAGAACTATGGCTACACCTTC
16,TRBD2,many,TRBV7-8,TRBJ2-3,CASSSYPSGSSDTQYF,TGTGCCAGCAGCTCCTACCCTAGCGGGAGCTCAGATACGCAGTATTTT
14,-,-,TRBV6-5,TRBJ2-7,CASRARWSNFEQYF,TGTGCCAGCAGAGCGAGGTGGTCTAATTTCGAGCAGTACTTC
13,-,-,TRBV28,TRBJ1-3,CASTRGIGNTIYF,TGTGCCAGCACCCGCGGAATCGGAAACACCATATATTTT
15,-,-,TRBV7-6,TRBJ1-4,CASSPTGGGREKLFF,TGTGCCAGCAGCCCTACCGGGGGGGGAAGGGAAAAACTGTTTTTT
16,TRBD1,-,TRBV18,TRBJ2-2,CASSPLQGLGTGELFF,TGTGCCAGCTCACCGCTACAGGGGCTCGGCACCGGGGAGCTGTTTTTT
15,-,-,TRBV15,TRBJ1-4,CATSKRLTPNEKLFF,TGTGCCACCAGCAAAAGACTCACTCCTAATGAAAAACTGTTTTTT
12,-,once,TRBV1,TRBJ2-1,CTSSANYNEQFF,TGCACCAGCAGCGCTAACTACAATGAGCAGTTCTTC
15,-,-,TRBV18,TRBJ2-7,CASSPRGGLADEQYF,TGTGCCAGCTCACCAAGGGGAGGACTGGCGGACGAGCAGTACTTC
18,-,-,TRBV21-1,TRBJ2-7,CASSKGTGRELGRGEQYF,TGTGCCAGCAGCAAAGGGACTGGTCGGGAACTTGGCCGAGGTGAGCAGTACTTC
15,-,few,TRBV6-7,TRBJ1-2,CASSYSGELNYGYTF,TGTGCCAGCAGTTACTCGGGCGAACTGAACTATGGCTACACCTTC
16,TRBD2,-,TRBV5-1,TRBJ2-1,CASSPRTSGLYNEQFF,TGCGCCAGCAGCCCCCGGACTAGCGGGTTGTACAATGAGCAGTTCTTC
12,-,-,TRBV10-1,TRBJ2-7,CASSGSTYEQYF,TGCGCCAGCAGTGGGAGTACCTACGAGCAGTACTTC
12,-,once,TRBV4-1,TRBJ2-5,CASSQDLETQYF,TGCGCCAGCAGCCAAGATCTGGAGACCCAGTACTTC
15,TRBD1,-,TRBV7-2,TRBJ2-1,CASSSEGQGIDEQFF,TGTGCCAGCAGCTCAGAAGGACAGGGGATAGATGAGCAGTTCTTC
14,-,-,TRBV10-3,TRBJ1-5,CAISEIQFNQPQHF,TGTGCCATCAGTGAGATCCAGTTCAATCAGCCCCAGCATTTT
11,-,-,TRBV6-5,TRBJ1-1,CASTSNTEAFF,TGTGCCAGCACCTCGAACACTGAAGCTTTCTTT
15,-,-,TRBV10-3,TRBJ1-2,CAISAGTEGNYGYTF,TGTGCCATCAGCGCCGGGACGGAGGGTAACTATGGCTACACCTTC
13,TRBD1,-,TRBV6-2/TRBV6-3,TRBJ1-1,CASSSQGKTEAFF,TGTGCCAGCAGCTCACAGGGGAAGACTGAAGCTTTCTTT
16,-,-,TRBV7-6,TRBJ1-1,CASSLDEDSGGTEAFF,TGTGCCAGCAGCTTAGACGAAGACTCGGGAGGGACTGAAGCTTTCTTT
18,-,-,TRBV15,TRBJ1-5,CATSRGGRGNFRHQPQHF,TGTGCCACCAGCAGAGGAGGGAGAGGCAACTTCCGACATCAGCCCCAGCATTTT
14,TRBD2,-,TRBV10-3,TRBJ2-1,CAIRETSGYNEQFF,TGTGCCATCAGGGAAACTAGCGGATACAATGAGCAGTTCTTC
15,TRBD2,-,TRBV9,TRBJ2-1,CASTPSGSSYNEQFF,TGTGCCAGCACCCCTAGCGGGAGCTCCTACAATGAGCAGTTCTTC
13,-,-,TRBV28,TRBJ2-7,CASRSGGIYEQYF,TGTGCCAGCAGGTCTGGAGGGATCTACGAGCAGTACTTC
15,TRBD2,-,TRBV5-4,TRBJ2-3,CASSSISGTTDTQYF,TGTGCCAGCAGCTCAATTAGCGGGACCACAGATACGCAGTATTTT
13,TRBD1,once,TRBV24-1,TRBJ2-1,CATRDRGYNEQFF,TGTGCCACCAGGGACAGGGGGTACAATGAGCAGTTCTTC
14,-,-,TRBV19,TRBJ2-7,CASSIGGATYEQYF,TGTGCCAGTAGTATTGGCGGGGCAACCTACGAGCAGTACTTC
14,-,-,TRBV28,TRBJ1-1,CASRFLGQNTEAFF,TGTGCCAGCAGATTTCTGGGACAGAACACTGAAGCTTTCTTT
16,TRBD2,-,TRBV4-1,TRBJ2-1,CASSHPAREREGEQFF,TGCGCCAGCAGCCACCCCGCACGGGAGCGGGAGGGTGAGCAGTTCTTC
13,-,once,TRBV3-1/TRBV3-2,TRBJ1-2,CASSQSEVYGYTF,TGTGCCAGCAGCCAATCAGAAGTCTATGGCTACACCTTC
17,TRBD1,-,TRBV5-3,TRBJ2-2,CARRPGQGRADTGELFF,TGTGCCAGAAGGCCAGGACAGGGGCGAGCGGACACCGGGGAGCTGTTTTTT
12,-,-,TRBV30,TRBJ2-2,CAWSVRAGELFF,TGTGCCTGGAGTGTACGCGCCGGGGAGCTGTTTTTT
12,-,-,TRBV6-5,TRBJ2-1,CASSYGQTTLFF,TGTGCCAGCAGTTACGGCCAGACTACCCTGTTCTTC